Listed below are T cell receptor beta chains from one sample, sequenced in a study of blood T cell repertoires in COVID-19. This table comes from immunoSEQ multiplex PCR, and its TCRdb copy is limited to in-frame clones, with some not included. The sample shows about 390,000 clones, approximately 87% of them seen only once. The sample comprised PBMCs or T cells enriched from blood (not recorded which). These receptors were obtained from a woman aged 45-60 years who had recovered from COVID-19. CDR3s include the opening cysteine and the closing phenylalanine or tryptophan. A D gene is named only where the DNA matches it firmly. The listing skips clone size in some rows; elsewhere it reads once, few, many or a size class.

cdr3_length j_call clone_size v_call d_call cdr3_nt cdr3_aa
19 TRBJ2-6 NA TRBV5-1 TRBD1 TGCGCCAGCAGCGGGGACAGGGGGCAAGTTGGGTCTGGGGCCAACGTCCTGACTTTC CASSGDRGQVGSGANVLTF
14 TRBJ1-4 NA TRBV5-5 TRBD1 TGTGCCAGCAGCTCCGGGACAGAGGCTGAAAAACTGTTTTTT CASSSGTEAEKLFF
15 TRBJ2-7 NA TRBV5-1 TRBD1 TGCGCCAGCAGCTTTGGGGGACAGAGCTCCTACGAGCAGTACTTC CASSFGGQSSYEQYF
13 TRBJ1-1 NA TRBV27 TRBD1 TGTGCCACTCGGACAGGATCGAACACTGAAGCTTTCTTT CATRTGSNTEAFF
13 TRBJ2-1 NA TRBV7-3 NA TGTGCCAGCAGCTTATTCGAAGGGGATGAGCAGTTCTTC CASSLFEGDEQFF
13 TRBJ1-4 NA TRBV30 NA TGTGCCTGGAGTGTACTGGAAGGGGTCGGACTGTTTTTT CAWSVLEGVGLFF
13 TRBJ2-7 many TRBV5-1 TRBD1 TGCGCCAGCAGCCCCTGGACAGGGGCCGAGCAGTACTTC CASSPWTGAEQYF
13 TRBJ2-7 NA TRBV7-9 TRBD1 TGTGCCAGCAGCGTAACAGGGGTCTGGGAGCAGTACTTC CASSVTGVWEQYF
14 TRBJ2-3 NA TRBV5-1 NA TGCGCCAGCAGTCAGGGTACGGGCACAGATACGCAGTATTTT CASSQGTGTDTQYF
15 TRBJ2-7 NA TRBV7-2 TRBD2 TGTGCCAGCAGCCTGATAGCGGGGGGGCCGCGGGAGCAGTACTTC CASSLIAGGPREQYF
16 TRBJ1-1 once TRBV2 NA TGTGCCAGCAGTCATCAGTCGACAAGTATGAACACTGAAGCTTTCTTT CASSHQSTSMNTEAFF
12 TRBJ1-3 NA TRBV30 TRBD1 TGTGCCCAGACAGGGGACGGAAACACCATATATTTT CAQTGDGNTIYF
15 TRBJ2-6 NA TRBV2 NA TGTGCCAGCAGAGCCCAGGATTCTGGGGCCAACGTCCTGACTTTC CASRAQDSGANVLTF
15 TRBJ1-4 NA TRBV2 NA TGTGCCAGCAGTGAATCGGGTGGCGGGGCTGAAAAACTGTTTTTT CASSESGGGAEKLFF
15 TRBJ1-4 NA TRBV7-6 NA TGTGCCAGCAGCCACGACCCCGGAGGGAGTGAAAAACTGTTTTTT CASSHDPGGSEKLFF
12 TRBJ1-2 NA TRBV18 NA TGTGCCAGCTCAGGAGAGAACTATGGCTACACCTTC CASSGENYGYTF
15 TRBJ1-2 NA TRBV7-9 TRBD1 TGTGCCAGCACCACACTCGGGACAGGGGCGGTAGGCTACACCTTC CASTTLGTGAVGYTF
14 TRBJ1-2 NA TRBV6-4 NA TGTGCCAGCAGTGACTCGAGGACAAGCTATGGCTACACCTTC CASSDSRTSYGYTF
14 TRBJ2-7 NA TRBV5-5 NA TGTGCCAGCAGCTTGGCAGGGAAAGCCTACGAGCAGTACTTC CASSLAGKAYEQYF
15 TRBJ2-7 once TRBV5-5 TRBD1 TGTGCCAGCAGTCCCGGGACAGGGACCTCCTACGAGCAGTACTTC CASSPGTGTSYEQYF
16 TRBJ2-7 NA TRBV4-3 TRBD2 TGCGCCAGCAGCCGAGAACTAGCGGGGGGATCCTACGAGCAGTACTTC CASSRELAGGSYEQYF
14 TRBJ1-5 NA TRBV7-2 NA TGTGCCAGCACCCTCAGGGGATGGAATCAGCCCCAGCATTTT CASTLRGWNQPQHF
12 TRBJ1-6 NA TRBV3-1/TRBV3-2 NA TGTGCCAGCACCGCTGTTAGCTCACCCCTCCACTTT CASTAVSSPLHF
16 TRBJ2-3 NA TRBV28 NA TGTGCCAGCAGTTTAACGGGGGTCGAAAGCACAGATACGCAGTATTTT CASSLTGVESTDTQYF
14 TRBJ1-4 once TRBV6-5 NA TGTGCCAGCAGTTCCACAATCCGGGGAGAAAAACTGTTTTTT CASSSTIRGEKLFF